The 24 T cell receptor beta chains listed next were all sequenced from one sample in a study of untreated major depressive disorder. Using immunoSEQ multiplex PCR, the repertoire was profiled, and TCRdb retains in-frame clones only, with some absent. The sample yields about 19,000 clones, about 83% seen once. What was sequenced was CD4+ T cells from PBMCs. The receptors come from a woman in her 30s in good health.

The V gene is TRBV5-6, the J gene TRBJ2-3; D is ambiguous. The germline V and J ends were trimmed by 5 bases and 8 bases, with 15 bases remaining between them. From germline, CDR1 is SGHDT and CDR2 YYEEEE. The CDR3 contains 13 residues. CDR3: CASSNLERGTQYF. CDR3 in DNA: TGTGCCAGCAGTAACTTGGAGAGAGGTACGCAGTATTTT.

In nucleotides, the CDR3 is TGCGCCAGCAGCTTGGAAGGGTTTCCCTACGAGCAGTACTTC. Protein product: CASSLEGFPYEQYF. The V and J genes are TRBV5-1 and TRBJ2-7; D gene ambiguous. The CDR3 is made up of 14 amino acids. Germline CDR1 is SGHRS and CDR2 is YFSETQ. V gave up 0 bases and J gave up 2 bases, with 9 bases separating them.

The chain carries TRBV28 and TRBJ2-2; 8 positions agree with TRBD2. The CDR3 consists of 17 residues. Per germline, CDR1 MDHEN and CDR2 SYDVKM. V lost 5 bases and J lost 9; bases outside the gene matches: 17. The CDR3 DNA follows: TGTGCCAGCAGTACAATGGCATATAGGAGCGGGAGTCGGGAGCTGTTTTTT. Residues: CASSTMAYRSGSRELFF.

This clone was observed a single time. This rearrangement joins TRBV5-1 to TRBJ2-3; D might be TRBD1 (5 bases). Germline loops: CDR1 SGHRS, CDR2 YFSETQ. The CDR3 length is 14 residues. Deletions cut 2 bases from V and 2 bases from J, with 9 bases between. The CDR3 is CASSLRQPTDTQYF. The CDR3 bases are TGCGCCAGCAGCTTAAGACAGCCCACAGATACGCAGTATTTT.

The V and J genes are TRBV5-1 and TRBJ1-3; D unclear. Trimming removed 0 bases from V and 2 bases from J, with 6 bases in between. Germline CDR1 SGHRS, CDR2 YFSETQ. This CDR3 comprises 14 residues. The CDR3: CASSLVGTGNTIYF. The CDR3 coding sequence is TGCGCCAGCAGCTTGGTGGGGACTGGAAACACCATATATTTT. The whole variable domain, remainder taken from reference TRBV5-1 and TRBJ1-3, is KAGVTQTPRYLIKTRGQQVTLSCSPISGHRSVSWYQQTPGQGLQFLFEYFSETQRNKGNFPGRFSGRQFSNSRSEMNVSTLELGDSALYLCASSLVGTGNTIYFGEGSWLTVV.

The rearrangement joins TRBV5-1 to TRBJ2-2; D gene ambiguous. The V end was cut by 0 bases, the J end by 2 bases, with 5 bases between. Looked up from germline, CDR1 is SGHRS and CDR2 is YFSETQ. The CDR3 spans 14 residues. The CDR3: CASSLGRNTGELFF. The DNA of the CDR3 is TGCGCCAGCAGCTTGGGTCGTAACACCGGGGAGCTGTTTTTT.

This clone has just a few counts. The chain uses TRBV4-2 and TRBJ1-2, with D perhaps matching TRBD1 (5 bases). The CDR3 has 13 residues. CDR1 LGHNA and CDR2 YNFKEQ come from the germline V gene. V lost 3 bases and J lost 7, with 12 bases in between. The chain's CDR3 is CASSQTTVRGYTF. The CDR3 DNA reads as TGTGCCAGCAGCCAGACGACAGTCCGTGGCTACACCTTC.

The chain carries TRBV6-6 and TRBJ1-3; TRBD1 agrees at 7 bases. The CDR3 totals 15 residues. Germline V lookup: CDR1 MNHNY, CDR2 SVGAGI (reference sequence). J lost 2 bases, V lost 6 bases, and 7 bases had no gene match. CDR3 in DNA: TGTGCCAGCAGGATCGACAGGGTGACTGGAAACACCATATATTTT. It codes for CASRIDRVTGNTIYF.

The rearrangement joins TRBV5-1 to TRBJ1-3; D ambiguous. The germline CDR1 and CDR2 sequences are SGHRS and YFSETQ. This CDR3 has 14 residues. Trimming cost V 0 bases and J 4 bases, with 8 bases left between them. CDR3 DNA sequence: TGCGCCAGCAGCTTGGGGGTACAGGGAAACACCATATATTTT. Protein product: CASSLGVQGNTIYF.

The CDR3 nucleotides read TGCAGCGTTGAAATGGGACAGGGGCCAGATACGCAGTATTTT. This sequence encodes CSVEMGQGPDTQYF. The chain carries TRBV29-1 and TRBJ2-3, with 10 bases lining up with TRBD1. The germline gives CDR1 SQVTM, CDR2 ANQGSEA. V trimming: 2 bases; J trimming: 4 bases; junction bases outside the gene matches: 3. The CDR3 extends over 14 amino acids.

V usage is TRBV19 and J usage is TRBJ2-2; maybe TRBD2 (5 bases). The CDR3 loop spans 13 amino acids. V lost 8 bases to trimming and J lost 4 bases, with 11 bases between them. Germline values: CDR1 LNHDA, CDR2 SQIVND (reference sequence). As DNA, the CDR3 is TGTGCCAGTCGGGTCCGGGGCACCGGGGAGCTGTTTTTT. Translation gives CASRVRGTGELFF.

This chain joins TRBV7-2 and TRBJ2-1; tentative D call: TRBD2 (6 bases). This CDR3 is built from 12 residues. CDR1 SGHTA and CDR2 FQGNSA come from the germline V gene. Trimming left V 5 bases short and J 7 bases short, with 9 bases between. CDR3 nucleotides: TGTGCCAGCAGCCGCAGCGGGAATGAGCAGTTCTTC. Amino acids: CASSRSGNEQFF.

V usage is TRBV19 and J usage is TRBJ1-4; 7 nucleotides line up with TRBD1. CDR3 length equals 15 residues. V gave up 2 bases and J gave up 8 bases; unmatched junction bases: 8. The germline V gene encodes CDR1 LNHDA and CDR2 SQIVND (reference sequence). The DNA for the CDR3 is TGTGCCAGTAGTATAACGGCAGGGGGAGGCGAAAAACTGTTTTTT. Translation: CASSITAGGGEKLFF.

The rearrangement links TRBV28 to TRBJ1-2; D may be TRBD1 (6 bases). Trimming stripped 4 bases from V and 4 bases from J, with 10 bases between. Germline values: CDR1 MDHEN, CDR2 SYDVKM. CDR3 size: 13 residues. The DNA of the CDR3 is TGTGCCAGCAGTTCCGGACAGATCTATGGCTACACCTTC. It codes for CASSSGQIYGYTF.

The rearrangement uses TRBV7-2 and TRBJ1-1, with D tentatively TRBD1 (5 bases). Trimming cost V 0 bases and J 0 bases, with 14 bases left between them. CDR3 length: 17 residues. Germline assignment: CDR1 SGHTA and CDR2 FQGNSA. The CDR3 loop is CASSLAGREKMNTEAFF. The CDR3 bases are TGTGCCAGCAGCTTAGCGGGGCGGGAAAAAATGAACACTGAAGCTTTCTTT. The whole variable domain, remainder taken from reference TRBV7-2 and TRBJ1-1, is GAGVSQSPSNKVTEKGKDVELRCDPISGHTALYWYRQSLGQGLEFLIYFQGNSAPDKSGLPSDRFSAERTGGSVSTLTIQRTQQEDSAVYLCASSLAGREKMNTEAFFGQGTRLTVV.

CDR3 loop: CASSDPGGTDTQYF. CDR3 coding DNA: TGCGCCAGCAGCGACCCAGGGGGGACAGATACGCAGTATTTT. The chain links TRBV5-1 to TRBJ2-3; tentatively, D is TRBD1 (7 bases). Germline CDR1 and CDR2: SGHRS and YFSETQ. The CDR3 consists of 14 residues. V lost 4 bases and J lost 3, with 12 bases in between.

This rearrangement joins TRBV6-1 to TRBJ2-7; maybe TRBD1 (6 bases). Germline V gives CDR1 MNHNS, CDR2 SASEGT. Trimming left V 3 bases short and J 6 bases short, with 15 bases between. The CDR3 totals 14 residues. Here the CDR3 reads CASSDRTAPREQYF. CDR3 DNA: TGTGCCAGCAGTGACCGGACAGCCCCCCGCGAGCAGTACTTC.

This chain connects TRBV27 to TRBJ1-5, with 9 bases lining up with TRBD1. V was pared by 6 bases and J by 7 bases, with 1 base of the junction left unmatched. Germline V gives CDR1 MNHEY, CDR2 SMNVEV (reference sequence). The CDR3 is made up of 12 amino acids. CDR3 amino acids: CASRTGGQPQHF. The CDR3, as DNA: TGTGCCAGCAGAACAGGGGGCCAGCCCCAGCATTTT.

For the CDR3, the DNA is TGCAGCGCTCGGCGTCAGGGTTACAATGAGCAGTTCTTC. Translated, it gives CSARRQGYNEQFF. The chain couples TRBV29-1 to TRBJ2-1, with a possible D match to TRBD1 (5 bases). CDR3 length: 13 amino acids. Per the germline V gene, CDR1 is SQVTM and CDR2 is ANQGSEA. With 7 bases removed from V and 4 bases from J, the gap between germline ends came to 14 bases.

The chain links TRBV5-6 to TRBJ2-2; 8 bases match TRBD1. Germline V gene data show CDR1 as SGHDT and CDR2 as YYEEEE. The trim removed 4 bases at V and 6 bases at J, leaving 5 bases unmatched. The CDR3 contains 14 residues. CDR3 sequence (DNA): TGTGCCAGCAGCAGAGAGACAGGGGCCGGGGAGCTGTTTTTT. Amino acids: CASSRETGAGELFF.

The chain has TRBV30 and TRBJ1-3; TRBD1 matches at 9 bases. CDR3 length: 16 residues. V was pared by 3 bases and J by 4 bases, with 10 bases of the junction left unmatched. Germline V lookup: CDR1 GTSNPN, CDR2 SVGIG (reference sequence). CDR3 nucleotides: TGTGCCTGGAGCATCTGGGGACAGGGCTTCGGAAACACCATATATTTT. It encodes CAWSIWGQGFGNTIYF.

This clone was seen only a few times. The chain recombines TRBV27 with TRBJ2-1; 9 positions agree with TRBD1. The CDR3 runs 16 residues. The germline V gene has CDR1 MNHEY and CDR2 SMNVEV (reference sequence). The J segment lost 7 bases and the V segment lost 2 bases, leaving 9 bases of the junction unmatched. CDR3 in DNA: TGTGCCAGCAGTTTAGGAGGGACAGGGTTCGGGAATGAGCAGTTCTTC. It encodes CASSLGGTGFGNEQFF.

This sequence joins TRBV6-1 and TRBJ2-1, with 11 bases identical to TRBD2. Trimming cost V 3 bases and J 5 bases; bases outside gene matches: 3. Germline CDR1 reads MNHNS; CDR2 reads SASEGT. The CDR3 contains 15 residues. DNA of the CDR3: TGTGCCAGCAGTGAGGGACTAGCGGAGCACAATGAGCAGTTCTTC. Its protein is CASSEGLAEHNEQFF.

The CDR3 region is CASSPREARTQYF. Here the CDR3 DNA reads TGTGCCAGCAGCCCTCGGGAGGCCCGGACCCAGTACTTC. The V and J genes are TRBV5-6 and TRBJ2-5; TRBD2 matches at 7 bases. CDR1 is SGHDT, CDR2 YYEEEE, per germline. Germline trimming cut 4 bases from V and 7 bases from J; bases unmatched to any gene: 7. The CDR3 is made up of 13 amino acids.